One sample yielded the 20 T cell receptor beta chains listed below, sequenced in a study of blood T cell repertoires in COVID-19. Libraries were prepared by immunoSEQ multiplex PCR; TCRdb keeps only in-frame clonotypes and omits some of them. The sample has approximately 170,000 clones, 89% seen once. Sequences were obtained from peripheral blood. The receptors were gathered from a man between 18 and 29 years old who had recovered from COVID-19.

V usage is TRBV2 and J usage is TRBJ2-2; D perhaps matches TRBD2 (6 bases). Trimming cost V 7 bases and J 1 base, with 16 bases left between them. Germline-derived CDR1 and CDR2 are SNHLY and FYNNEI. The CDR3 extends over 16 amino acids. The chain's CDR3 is CASTPRAGRNTGELFF. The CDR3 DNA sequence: TGTGCCAGCACACCGAGAGCGGGTCGGAACACCGGGGAGCTGTTTTTT. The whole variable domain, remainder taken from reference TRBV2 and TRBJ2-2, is EPEVTQTPSHQVTQMGQEVILRCVPISNHLYFYWYRQILGQKVEFLVSFYNNEISEKSEIFDDQFSVERPDGSNFTLKIRSTKLEDSAMYFCASTPRAGRNTGELFFGEGSRLTVL.

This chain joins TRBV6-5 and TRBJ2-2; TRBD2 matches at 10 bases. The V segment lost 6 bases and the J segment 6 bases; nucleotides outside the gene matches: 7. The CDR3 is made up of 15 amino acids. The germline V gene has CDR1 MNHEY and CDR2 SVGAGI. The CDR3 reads CASRGSGRGAGELFF. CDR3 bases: TGTGCCAGCAGGGGAAGCGGGAGGGGGGCCGGGGAGCTGTTTTTT.

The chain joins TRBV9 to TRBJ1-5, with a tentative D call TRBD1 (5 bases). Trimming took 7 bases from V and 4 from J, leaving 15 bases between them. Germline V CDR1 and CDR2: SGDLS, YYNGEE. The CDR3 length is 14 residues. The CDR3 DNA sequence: TGTGCCAGCTGTCGTGGGGGGAATAATCAGCCCCAGCATTTT. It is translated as CASCRGGNNQPQHF.

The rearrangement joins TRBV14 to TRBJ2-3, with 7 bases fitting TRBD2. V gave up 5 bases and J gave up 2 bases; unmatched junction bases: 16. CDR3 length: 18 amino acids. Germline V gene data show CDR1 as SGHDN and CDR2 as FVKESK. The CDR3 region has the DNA TGTGCCAGCAGCTCCGGTGATAGCGGGCTCCTGTTCACAGATACGCAGTATTTT. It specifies CASSSGDSGLLFTDTQYF. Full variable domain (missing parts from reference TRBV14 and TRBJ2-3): EAGVTQFPSHSVIEKGQTVTLRCDPISGHDNLYWYRRVMGKEIKFLLHFVKESKQDESGMPNNRFLAERTGGTYSTLKVQPAELEDSGVYFCASSSGDSGLLFTDTQYFGPGTRLTVL.

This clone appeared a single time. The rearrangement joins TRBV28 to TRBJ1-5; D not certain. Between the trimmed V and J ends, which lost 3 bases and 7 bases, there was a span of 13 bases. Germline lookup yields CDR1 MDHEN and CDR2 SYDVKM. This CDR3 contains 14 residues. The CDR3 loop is CASSFIGGNQPQHF. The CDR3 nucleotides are TGTGCCAGCAGTTTTATTGGCGGGAACCAGCCCCAGCATTTT.

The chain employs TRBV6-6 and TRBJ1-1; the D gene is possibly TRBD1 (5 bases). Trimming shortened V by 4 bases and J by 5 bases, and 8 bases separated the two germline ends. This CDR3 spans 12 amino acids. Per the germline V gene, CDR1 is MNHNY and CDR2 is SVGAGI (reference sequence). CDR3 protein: CASSSQGTEAFF. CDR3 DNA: TGTGCCAGCAGTTCCCAGGGTACTGAAGCTTTCTTT.

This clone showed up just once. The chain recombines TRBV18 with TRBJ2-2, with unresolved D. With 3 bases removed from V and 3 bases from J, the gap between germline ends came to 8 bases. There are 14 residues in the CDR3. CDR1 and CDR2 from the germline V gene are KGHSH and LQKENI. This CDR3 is CASSPPRDTGELFF. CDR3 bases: TGTGCCAGCTCACCTCCGCGTGACACCGGGGAGCTGTTTTTT.

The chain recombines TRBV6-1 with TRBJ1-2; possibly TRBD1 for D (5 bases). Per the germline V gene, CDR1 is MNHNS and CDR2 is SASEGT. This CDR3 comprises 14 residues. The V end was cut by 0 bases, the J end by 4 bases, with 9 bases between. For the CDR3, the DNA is TGTGCCAGCAGTGAAGCCCGAAGGGGCTATGGCTACACCTTC. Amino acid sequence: CASSEARRGYGYTF.

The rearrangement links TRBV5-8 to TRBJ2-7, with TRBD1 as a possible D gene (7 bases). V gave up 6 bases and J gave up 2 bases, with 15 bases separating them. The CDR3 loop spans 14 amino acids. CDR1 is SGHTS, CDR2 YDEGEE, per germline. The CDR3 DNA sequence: TGTGCCAGCAACAAGGGACAGCGGGCCTACGAGCAGTACTTC. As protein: CASNKGQRAYEQYF.

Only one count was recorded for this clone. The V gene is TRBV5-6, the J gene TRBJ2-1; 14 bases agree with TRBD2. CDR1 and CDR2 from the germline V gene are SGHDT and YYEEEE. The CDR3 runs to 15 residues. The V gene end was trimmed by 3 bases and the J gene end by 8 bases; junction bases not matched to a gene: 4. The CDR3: CASSYGTSGSYEQFF. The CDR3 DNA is TGTGCCAGCAGCTACGGGACTAGCGGGAGCTATGAGCAGTTCTTC.

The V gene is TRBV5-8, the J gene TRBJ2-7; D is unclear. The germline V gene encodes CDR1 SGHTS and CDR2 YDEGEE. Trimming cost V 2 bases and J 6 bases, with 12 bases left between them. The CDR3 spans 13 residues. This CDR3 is CASSLPGSGEQYF. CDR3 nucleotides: TGTGCCAGCAGCTTACCAGGCAGTGGCGAGCAGTACTTC.

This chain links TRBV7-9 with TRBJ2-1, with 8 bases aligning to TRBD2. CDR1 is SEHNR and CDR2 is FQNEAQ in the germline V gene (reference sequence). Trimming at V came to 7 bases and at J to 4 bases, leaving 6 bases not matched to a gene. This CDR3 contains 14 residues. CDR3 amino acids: CASKGGLAYNEQFF. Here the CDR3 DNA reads TGTGCCAGCAAGGGAGGACTAGCTTACAATGAGCAGTTCTTC.

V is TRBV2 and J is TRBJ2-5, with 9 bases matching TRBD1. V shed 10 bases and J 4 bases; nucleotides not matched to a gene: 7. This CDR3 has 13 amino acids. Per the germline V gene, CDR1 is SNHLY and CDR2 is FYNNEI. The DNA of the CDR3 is TGTGCCACACAGACAGGGGGTAGAGAGACCCAGTACTTC. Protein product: CATQTGGRETQYF.

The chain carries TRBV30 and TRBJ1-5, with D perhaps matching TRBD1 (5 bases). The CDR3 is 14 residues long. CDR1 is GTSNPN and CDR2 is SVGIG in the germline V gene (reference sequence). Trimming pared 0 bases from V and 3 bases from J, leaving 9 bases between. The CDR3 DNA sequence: TGTGCCTGGAGTGTACAGGCTCCCAATCAGCCCCAGCATTTT. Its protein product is CAWSVQAPNQPQHF.

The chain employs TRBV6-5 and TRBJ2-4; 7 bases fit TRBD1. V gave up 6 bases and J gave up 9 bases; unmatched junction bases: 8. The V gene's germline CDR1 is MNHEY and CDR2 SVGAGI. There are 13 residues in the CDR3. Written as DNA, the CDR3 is TGTGCCAGCAGACAGGGGTCGGGTAGCATTCAGTACTTC. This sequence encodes CASRQGSGSIQYF.

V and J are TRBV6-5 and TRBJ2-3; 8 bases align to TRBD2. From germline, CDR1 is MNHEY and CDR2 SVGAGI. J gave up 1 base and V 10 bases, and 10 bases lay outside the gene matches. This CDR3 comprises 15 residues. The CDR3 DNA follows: TGTGCCATCGGGGGGGACCGAAGGGGCACAGATACGCAGTATTTT. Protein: CAIGGDRRGTDTQYF.

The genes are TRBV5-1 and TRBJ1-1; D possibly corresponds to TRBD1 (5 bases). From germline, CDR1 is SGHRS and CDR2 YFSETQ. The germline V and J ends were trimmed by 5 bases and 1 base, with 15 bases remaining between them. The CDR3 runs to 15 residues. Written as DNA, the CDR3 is TGCGCCAGCAGTTTAAGGGACGGGAGGAACACTGAAGCTTTCTTT. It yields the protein CASSLRDGRNTEAFF.

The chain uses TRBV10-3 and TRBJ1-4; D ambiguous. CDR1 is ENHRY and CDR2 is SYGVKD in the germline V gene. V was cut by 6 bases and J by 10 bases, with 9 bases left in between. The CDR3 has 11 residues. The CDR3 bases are TGTGCCATCAGCTCGGGAGGAAAACTGTTTTTT. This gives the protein CAISSGGKLFF.

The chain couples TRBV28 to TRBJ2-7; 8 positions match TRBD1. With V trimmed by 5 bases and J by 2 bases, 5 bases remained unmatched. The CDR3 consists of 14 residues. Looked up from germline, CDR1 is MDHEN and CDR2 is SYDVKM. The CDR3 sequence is CASSADRGPYEQYF. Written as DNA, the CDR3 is TGTGCCAGCAGTGCAGACAGGGGCCCCTACGAGCAGTACTTC.

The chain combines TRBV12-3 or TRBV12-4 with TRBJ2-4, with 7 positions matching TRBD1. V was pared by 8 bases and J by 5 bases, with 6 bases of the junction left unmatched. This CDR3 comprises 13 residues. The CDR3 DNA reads TGTGCCAGCGGATCCGGGACAGAAAACATTCAGTACTTC. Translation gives CASGSGTENIQYF.